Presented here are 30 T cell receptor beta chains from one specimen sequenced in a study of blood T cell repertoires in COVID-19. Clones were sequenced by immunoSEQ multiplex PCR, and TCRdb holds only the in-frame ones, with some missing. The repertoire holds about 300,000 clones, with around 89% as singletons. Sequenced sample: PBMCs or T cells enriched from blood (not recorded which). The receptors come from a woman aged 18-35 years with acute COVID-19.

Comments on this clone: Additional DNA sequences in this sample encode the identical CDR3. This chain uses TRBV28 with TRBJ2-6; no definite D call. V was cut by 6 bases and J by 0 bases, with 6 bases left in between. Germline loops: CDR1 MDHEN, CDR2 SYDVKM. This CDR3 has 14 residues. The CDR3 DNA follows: TGTGCCAGCAGCGAGAGCTCTGGGGCCAACGTCCTGACTTTC. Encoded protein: CASSESSGANVLTF. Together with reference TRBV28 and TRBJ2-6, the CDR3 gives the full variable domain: DVKVTQSSRYLVKRTGEKVFLECVQDMDHENMFWYRQDPGLGLRLIYFSYDVKMKEKGDIPEGYSVSREKKERFSLILESASTNQTSMYLCASSESSGANVLTFGAGSRLTVL.

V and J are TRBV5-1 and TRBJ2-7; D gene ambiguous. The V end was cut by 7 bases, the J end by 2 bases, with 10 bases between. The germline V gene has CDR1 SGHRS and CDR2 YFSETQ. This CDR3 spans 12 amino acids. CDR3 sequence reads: CASPHRTYEQYF. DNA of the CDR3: TGCGCCAGCCCCCACAGAACCTACGAGCAGTACTTC.

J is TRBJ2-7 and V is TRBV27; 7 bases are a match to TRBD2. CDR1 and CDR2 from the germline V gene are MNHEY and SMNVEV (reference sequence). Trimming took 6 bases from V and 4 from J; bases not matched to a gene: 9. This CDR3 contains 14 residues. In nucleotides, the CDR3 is TGTGCCAGCAGCCTGGCGGGGGTGGAGTACGAGCAGTACTTC. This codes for CASSLAGVEYEQYF.

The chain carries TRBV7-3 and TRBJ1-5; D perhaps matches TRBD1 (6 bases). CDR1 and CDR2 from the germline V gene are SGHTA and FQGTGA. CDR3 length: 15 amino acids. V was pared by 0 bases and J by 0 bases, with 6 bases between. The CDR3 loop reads CASSLTGASNQPQHF. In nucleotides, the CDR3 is TGTGCCAGCAGCTTAACGGGGGCTAGCAATCAGCCCCAGCATTTT. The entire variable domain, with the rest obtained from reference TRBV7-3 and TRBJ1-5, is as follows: GAGVSQTPSNKVTEKGKYVELRCDPISGHTALYWYRQSLGQGPEFLIYFQGTGAADDSGLPNDRFFAVRPEGSVSTLKIQRTERGDSAVYLCASSLTGASNQPQHFGDGTRLSIL.

CDR3 bases: TGTGCCAGCAGCTTAGCCTTATCGGGGGCTGGGGCCAACGTCCTGACTTTC. Translation gives CASSLALSGAGANVLTF. The rearrangement joins TRBV7-9 to TRBJ2-6; the D gene is possibly TRBD2 (6 bases). The V and J ends lost 0 bases and 2 bases respectively, with 11 bases between them. The CDR3 runs 17 residues. CDR1 SEHNR and CDR2 FQNEAQ come from the germline V gene (reference sequence).

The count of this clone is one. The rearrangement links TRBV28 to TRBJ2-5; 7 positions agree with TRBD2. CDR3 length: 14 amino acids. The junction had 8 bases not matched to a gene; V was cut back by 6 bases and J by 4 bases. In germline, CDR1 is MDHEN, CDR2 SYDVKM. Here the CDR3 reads CASSPAGPGETQYF. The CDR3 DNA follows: TGTGCCAGCAGCCCAGCGGGACCGGGAGAGACCCAGTACTTC.

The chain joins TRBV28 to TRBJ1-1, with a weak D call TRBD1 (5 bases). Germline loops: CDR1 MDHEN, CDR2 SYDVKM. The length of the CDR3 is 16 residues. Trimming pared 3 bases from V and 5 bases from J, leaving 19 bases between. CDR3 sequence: CASSFLLAWGETEAFF. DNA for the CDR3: TGTGCCAGCAGTTTTCTTCTAGCTTGGGGGGAAACTGAAGCTTTCTTT.

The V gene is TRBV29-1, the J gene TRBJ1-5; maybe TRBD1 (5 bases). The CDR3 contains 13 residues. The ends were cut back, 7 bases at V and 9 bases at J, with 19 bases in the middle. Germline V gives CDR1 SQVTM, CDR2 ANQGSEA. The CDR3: CSALMSMQGPQHF. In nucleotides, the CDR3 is TGCAGCGCTTTGATGAGCATGCAGGGGCCCCAGCATTTT.

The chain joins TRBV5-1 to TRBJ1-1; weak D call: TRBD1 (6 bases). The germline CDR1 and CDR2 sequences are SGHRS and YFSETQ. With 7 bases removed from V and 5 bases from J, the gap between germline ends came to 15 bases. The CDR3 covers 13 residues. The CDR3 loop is CASLRDIGTEAFF. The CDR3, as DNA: TGCGCCAGCTTACGGGACATCGGAACTGAAGCTTTCTTT. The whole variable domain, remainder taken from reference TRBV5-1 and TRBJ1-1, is KAGVTQTPRYLIKTRGQQVTLSCSPISGHRSVSWYQQTPGQGLQFLFEYFSETQRNKGNFPGRFSGRQFSNSRSEMNVSTLELGDSALYLCASLRDIGTEAFFGQGTRLTVV.

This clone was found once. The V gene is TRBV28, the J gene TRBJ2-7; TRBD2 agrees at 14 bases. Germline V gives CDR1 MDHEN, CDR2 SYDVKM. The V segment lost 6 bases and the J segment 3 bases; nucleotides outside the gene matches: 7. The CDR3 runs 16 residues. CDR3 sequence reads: CASSPGTSGRHYEQYF. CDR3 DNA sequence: TGTGCCAGCAGCCCCGGGACTAGCGGGAGACACTACGAGCAGTACTTC.

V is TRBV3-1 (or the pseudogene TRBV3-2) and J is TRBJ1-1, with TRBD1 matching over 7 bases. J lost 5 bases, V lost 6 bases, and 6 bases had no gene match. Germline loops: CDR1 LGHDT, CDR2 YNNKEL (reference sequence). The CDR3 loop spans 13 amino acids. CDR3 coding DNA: TGTGCCAGCAGACAGGGGCGAGGGACTGAAGCTTTCTTT. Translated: CASRQGRGTEAFF.

CDR3 sequence: CASSLRQGARNIQYF. The DNA of the CDR3 is TGTGCCAGCAGCCTTAGACAGGGGGCGCGGAACATTCAGTACTTC. This chain links TRBV11-2 with TRBJ2-4, with TRBD1 identical over 10 bases. V lost 5 bases to trimming and J lost 7 bases; unmatched junction nucleotides: 8. The CDR3 covers 15 residues. Germline-derived CDR1 and CDR2 are SGHAT and FQNNGV.

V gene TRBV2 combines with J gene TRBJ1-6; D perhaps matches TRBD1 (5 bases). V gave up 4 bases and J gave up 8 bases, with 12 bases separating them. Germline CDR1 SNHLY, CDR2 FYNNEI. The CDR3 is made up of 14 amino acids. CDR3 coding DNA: TGTGCCAGCAGTGTCTTAGGGGCGGATTCACCCCTCCACTTT. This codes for CASSVLGADSPLHF.

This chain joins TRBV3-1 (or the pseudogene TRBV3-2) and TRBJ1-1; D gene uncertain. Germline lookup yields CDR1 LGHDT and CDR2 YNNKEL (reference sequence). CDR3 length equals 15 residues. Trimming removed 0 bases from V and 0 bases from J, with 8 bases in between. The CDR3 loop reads CASSQDGQMNTEAFF. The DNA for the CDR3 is TGTGCCAGCAGCCAAGATGGGCAAATGAACACTGAAGCTTTCTTT.

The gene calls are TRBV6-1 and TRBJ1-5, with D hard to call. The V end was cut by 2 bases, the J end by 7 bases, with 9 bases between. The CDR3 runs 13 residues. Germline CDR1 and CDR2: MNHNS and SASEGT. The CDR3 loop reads CASSEMGDQPQHF. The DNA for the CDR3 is TGTGCCAGCAGTGAAATGGGAGACCAGCCCCAGCATTTT.

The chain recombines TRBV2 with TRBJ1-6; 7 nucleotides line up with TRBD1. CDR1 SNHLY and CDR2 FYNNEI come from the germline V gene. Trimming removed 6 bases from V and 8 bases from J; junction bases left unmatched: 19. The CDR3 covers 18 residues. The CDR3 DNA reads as TGTGCCAGCAGCCGATGGTTTTATACAGGGGAAGAGGATTCACCCCTCCACTTT. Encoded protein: CASSRWFYTGEEDSPLHF.

CDR3 amino acids: CASSGGAHEQYF. CDR3 sequence (DNA): TGTGCCAGCAGTGGGGGGGCCCACGAGCAGTACTTC. V and J are TRBV28 and TRBJ2-7, with a weak D call TRBD2 (7 bases). The germline V gene has CDR1 MDHEN and CDR2 SYDVKM. The length of the CDR3 is 12 residues. V was shortened by 5 bases and J by 5 bases, with 10 bases between the two germline ends.

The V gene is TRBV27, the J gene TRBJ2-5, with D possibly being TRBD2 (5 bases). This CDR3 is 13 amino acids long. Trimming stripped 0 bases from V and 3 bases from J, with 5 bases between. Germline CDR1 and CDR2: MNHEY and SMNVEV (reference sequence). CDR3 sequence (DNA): TGTGCCAGCAGTTTATCGGGAGAAGAGACCCAGTACTTC. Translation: CASSLSGEETQYF.

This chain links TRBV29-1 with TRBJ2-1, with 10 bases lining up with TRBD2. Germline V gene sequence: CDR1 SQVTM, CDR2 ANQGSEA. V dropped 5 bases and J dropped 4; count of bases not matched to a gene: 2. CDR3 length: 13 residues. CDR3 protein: CSVTSGIYNEQFF. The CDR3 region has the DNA TGCAGCGTTACTAGCGGGATTTACAATGAGCAGTTCTTC.

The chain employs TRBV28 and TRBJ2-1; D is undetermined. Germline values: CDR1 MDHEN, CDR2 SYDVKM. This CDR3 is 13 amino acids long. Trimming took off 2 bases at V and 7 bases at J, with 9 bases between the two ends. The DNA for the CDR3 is TGTGCCAGCAGTTTACTTACCAGGAATGAGCAGTTCTTC. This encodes CASSLLTRNEQFF.

The CDR3 here is CASSNHKETQYF. CDR3 DNA sequence: TGTGCCAGCAGCAATCACAAAGAGACCCAGTACTTC. The chain couples TRBV7-8 to TRBJ2-5; D is unclear. Trimming left V 5 bases short and J 3 bases short, with 7 bases between. The CDR3 is 12 residues long. Looked up from germline, CDR1 is SGHVS and CDR2 is FQNEAQ.

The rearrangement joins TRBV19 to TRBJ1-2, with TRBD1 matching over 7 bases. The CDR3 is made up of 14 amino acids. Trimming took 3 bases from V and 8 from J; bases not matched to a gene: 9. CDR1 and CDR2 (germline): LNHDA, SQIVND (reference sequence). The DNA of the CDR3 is TGTGCCAGTAGTATGGATTGGCAGGGGGGCGGCTACACCTTC. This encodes CASSMDWQGGGYTF.

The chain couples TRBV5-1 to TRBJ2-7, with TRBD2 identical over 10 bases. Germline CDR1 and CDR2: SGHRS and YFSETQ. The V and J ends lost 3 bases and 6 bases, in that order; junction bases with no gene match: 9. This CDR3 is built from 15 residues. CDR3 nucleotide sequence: TGCGCCAGCAGCTCCGCTAGCGGGAGTTCTGGCGAGCAGTACTTC. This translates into CASSSASGSSGEQYF.

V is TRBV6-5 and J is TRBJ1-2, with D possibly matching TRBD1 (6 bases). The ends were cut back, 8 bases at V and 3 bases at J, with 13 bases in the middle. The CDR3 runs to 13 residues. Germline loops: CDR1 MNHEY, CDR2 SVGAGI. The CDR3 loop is CASQGQPHYGYTF. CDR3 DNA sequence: TGTGCCAGCCAGGGGCAACCGCACTATGGCTACACCTTC.

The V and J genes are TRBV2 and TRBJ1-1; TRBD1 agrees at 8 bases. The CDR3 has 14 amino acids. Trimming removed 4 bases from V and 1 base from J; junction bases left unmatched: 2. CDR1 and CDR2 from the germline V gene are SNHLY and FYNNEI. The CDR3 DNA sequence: TGTGCCAGCAGTGCGACAGGGGAGAACACTGAAGCTTTCTTT. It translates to CASSATGENTEAFF.

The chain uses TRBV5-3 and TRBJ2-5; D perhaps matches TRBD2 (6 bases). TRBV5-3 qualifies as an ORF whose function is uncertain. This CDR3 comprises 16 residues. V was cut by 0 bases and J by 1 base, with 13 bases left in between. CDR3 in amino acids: CARSLEEIGGQETQYF. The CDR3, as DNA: TGTGCCAGAAGCTTGGAGGAGATCGGGGGCCAAGAGACCCAGTACTTC.

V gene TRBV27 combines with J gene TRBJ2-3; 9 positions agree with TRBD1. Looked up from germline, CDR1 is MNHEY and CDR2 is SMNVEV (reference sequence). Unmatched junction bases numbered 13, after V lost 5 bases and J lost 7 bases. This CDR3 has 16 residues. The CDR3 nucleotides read TGTGCCAGCAGTGATCCACTCCGGGACAGGGCGTATACGCAGTATTTT. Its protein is CASSDPLRDRAYTQYF.

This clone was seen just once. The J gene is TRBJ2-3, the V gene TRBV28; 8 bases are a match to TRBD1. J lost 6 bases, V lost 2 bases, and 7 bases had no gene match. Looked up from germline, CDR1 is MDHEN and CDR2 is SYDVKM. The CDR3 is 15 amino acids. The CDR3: CASSLNQGAADTQYF. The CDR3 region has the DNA TGTGCCAGCAGTTTAAACCAGGGGGCCGCGGATACGCAGTATTTT. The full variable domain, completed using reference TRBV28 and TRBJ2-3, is DVKVTQSSRYLVKRTGEKVFLECVQDMDHENMFWYRQDPGLGLRLIYFSYDVKMKEKGDIPEGYSVSREKKERFSLILESASTNQTSMYLCASSLNQGAADTQYFGPGTRLTVL.

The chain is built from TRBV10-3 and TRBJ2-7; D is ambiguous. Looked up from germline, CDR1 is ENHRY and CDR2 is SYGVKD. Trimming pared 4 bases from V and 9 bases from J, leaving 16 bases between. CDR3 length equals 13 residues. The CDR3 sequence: CAISAQDRSGQYF. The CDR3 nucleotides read TGTGCCATCAGTGCCCAAGACCGCTCGGGGCAGTACTTC.

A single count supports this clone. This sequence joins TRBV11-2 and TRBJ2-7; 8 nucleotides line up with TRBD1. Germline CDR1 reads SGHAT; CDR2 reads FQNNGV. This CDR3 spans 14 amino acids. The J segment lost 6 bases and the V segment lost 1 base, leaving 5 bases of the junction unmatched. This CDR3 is CASSLVGTGLEQYF. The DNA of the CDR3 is TGTGCCAGCAGCTTAGTCGGGACAGGCCTCGAGCAGTACTTC.